This TCR beta chain comes out of a study of PD-1 blockade in mismatch repair-deficient tumors. The assay was immunoSEQ multiplex PCR, and TCRdb's table has in-frame clones only and misses some. The table lists tens of thousands of clones, roughly three quarters of them singletons, with around 3.4% in the top ten. Deletions cut 7 bases from V and 2 bases from J, with 14 bases between. The CDR3 runs to 14 residues. The germline CDR1 and CDR2 sequences are SGHRS and YFSETQ. TCR sequencing covered a few patients who responded to pembrolizumab. This specimen consisted of peripheral blood, obtained 4 weeks after starting pembrolizumab. The clonotype was recovered from an adult with mismatch repair-deficient cancer. The V call is TRBV5-1, the J call TRBJ2-3, with a tentative D call TRBD1 (5 bases). The chain's CDR3 is CASHLDRNTDTQYF. The CDR3 region has the DNA TGCGCCAGCCACCTCGACAGAAACACAGATACGCAGTATTTT. Drawing the rest from reference TRBV5-1 and TRBJ2-3, the complete variable domain is KAGVTQTPRYLIKTRGQQVTLSCSPISGHRSVSWYQQTPGQGLQFLFEYFSETQRNKGNFPGRFSGRQFSNSRSEMNVSTLELGDSALYLCASHLDRNTDTQYFGPGTRLTVL.